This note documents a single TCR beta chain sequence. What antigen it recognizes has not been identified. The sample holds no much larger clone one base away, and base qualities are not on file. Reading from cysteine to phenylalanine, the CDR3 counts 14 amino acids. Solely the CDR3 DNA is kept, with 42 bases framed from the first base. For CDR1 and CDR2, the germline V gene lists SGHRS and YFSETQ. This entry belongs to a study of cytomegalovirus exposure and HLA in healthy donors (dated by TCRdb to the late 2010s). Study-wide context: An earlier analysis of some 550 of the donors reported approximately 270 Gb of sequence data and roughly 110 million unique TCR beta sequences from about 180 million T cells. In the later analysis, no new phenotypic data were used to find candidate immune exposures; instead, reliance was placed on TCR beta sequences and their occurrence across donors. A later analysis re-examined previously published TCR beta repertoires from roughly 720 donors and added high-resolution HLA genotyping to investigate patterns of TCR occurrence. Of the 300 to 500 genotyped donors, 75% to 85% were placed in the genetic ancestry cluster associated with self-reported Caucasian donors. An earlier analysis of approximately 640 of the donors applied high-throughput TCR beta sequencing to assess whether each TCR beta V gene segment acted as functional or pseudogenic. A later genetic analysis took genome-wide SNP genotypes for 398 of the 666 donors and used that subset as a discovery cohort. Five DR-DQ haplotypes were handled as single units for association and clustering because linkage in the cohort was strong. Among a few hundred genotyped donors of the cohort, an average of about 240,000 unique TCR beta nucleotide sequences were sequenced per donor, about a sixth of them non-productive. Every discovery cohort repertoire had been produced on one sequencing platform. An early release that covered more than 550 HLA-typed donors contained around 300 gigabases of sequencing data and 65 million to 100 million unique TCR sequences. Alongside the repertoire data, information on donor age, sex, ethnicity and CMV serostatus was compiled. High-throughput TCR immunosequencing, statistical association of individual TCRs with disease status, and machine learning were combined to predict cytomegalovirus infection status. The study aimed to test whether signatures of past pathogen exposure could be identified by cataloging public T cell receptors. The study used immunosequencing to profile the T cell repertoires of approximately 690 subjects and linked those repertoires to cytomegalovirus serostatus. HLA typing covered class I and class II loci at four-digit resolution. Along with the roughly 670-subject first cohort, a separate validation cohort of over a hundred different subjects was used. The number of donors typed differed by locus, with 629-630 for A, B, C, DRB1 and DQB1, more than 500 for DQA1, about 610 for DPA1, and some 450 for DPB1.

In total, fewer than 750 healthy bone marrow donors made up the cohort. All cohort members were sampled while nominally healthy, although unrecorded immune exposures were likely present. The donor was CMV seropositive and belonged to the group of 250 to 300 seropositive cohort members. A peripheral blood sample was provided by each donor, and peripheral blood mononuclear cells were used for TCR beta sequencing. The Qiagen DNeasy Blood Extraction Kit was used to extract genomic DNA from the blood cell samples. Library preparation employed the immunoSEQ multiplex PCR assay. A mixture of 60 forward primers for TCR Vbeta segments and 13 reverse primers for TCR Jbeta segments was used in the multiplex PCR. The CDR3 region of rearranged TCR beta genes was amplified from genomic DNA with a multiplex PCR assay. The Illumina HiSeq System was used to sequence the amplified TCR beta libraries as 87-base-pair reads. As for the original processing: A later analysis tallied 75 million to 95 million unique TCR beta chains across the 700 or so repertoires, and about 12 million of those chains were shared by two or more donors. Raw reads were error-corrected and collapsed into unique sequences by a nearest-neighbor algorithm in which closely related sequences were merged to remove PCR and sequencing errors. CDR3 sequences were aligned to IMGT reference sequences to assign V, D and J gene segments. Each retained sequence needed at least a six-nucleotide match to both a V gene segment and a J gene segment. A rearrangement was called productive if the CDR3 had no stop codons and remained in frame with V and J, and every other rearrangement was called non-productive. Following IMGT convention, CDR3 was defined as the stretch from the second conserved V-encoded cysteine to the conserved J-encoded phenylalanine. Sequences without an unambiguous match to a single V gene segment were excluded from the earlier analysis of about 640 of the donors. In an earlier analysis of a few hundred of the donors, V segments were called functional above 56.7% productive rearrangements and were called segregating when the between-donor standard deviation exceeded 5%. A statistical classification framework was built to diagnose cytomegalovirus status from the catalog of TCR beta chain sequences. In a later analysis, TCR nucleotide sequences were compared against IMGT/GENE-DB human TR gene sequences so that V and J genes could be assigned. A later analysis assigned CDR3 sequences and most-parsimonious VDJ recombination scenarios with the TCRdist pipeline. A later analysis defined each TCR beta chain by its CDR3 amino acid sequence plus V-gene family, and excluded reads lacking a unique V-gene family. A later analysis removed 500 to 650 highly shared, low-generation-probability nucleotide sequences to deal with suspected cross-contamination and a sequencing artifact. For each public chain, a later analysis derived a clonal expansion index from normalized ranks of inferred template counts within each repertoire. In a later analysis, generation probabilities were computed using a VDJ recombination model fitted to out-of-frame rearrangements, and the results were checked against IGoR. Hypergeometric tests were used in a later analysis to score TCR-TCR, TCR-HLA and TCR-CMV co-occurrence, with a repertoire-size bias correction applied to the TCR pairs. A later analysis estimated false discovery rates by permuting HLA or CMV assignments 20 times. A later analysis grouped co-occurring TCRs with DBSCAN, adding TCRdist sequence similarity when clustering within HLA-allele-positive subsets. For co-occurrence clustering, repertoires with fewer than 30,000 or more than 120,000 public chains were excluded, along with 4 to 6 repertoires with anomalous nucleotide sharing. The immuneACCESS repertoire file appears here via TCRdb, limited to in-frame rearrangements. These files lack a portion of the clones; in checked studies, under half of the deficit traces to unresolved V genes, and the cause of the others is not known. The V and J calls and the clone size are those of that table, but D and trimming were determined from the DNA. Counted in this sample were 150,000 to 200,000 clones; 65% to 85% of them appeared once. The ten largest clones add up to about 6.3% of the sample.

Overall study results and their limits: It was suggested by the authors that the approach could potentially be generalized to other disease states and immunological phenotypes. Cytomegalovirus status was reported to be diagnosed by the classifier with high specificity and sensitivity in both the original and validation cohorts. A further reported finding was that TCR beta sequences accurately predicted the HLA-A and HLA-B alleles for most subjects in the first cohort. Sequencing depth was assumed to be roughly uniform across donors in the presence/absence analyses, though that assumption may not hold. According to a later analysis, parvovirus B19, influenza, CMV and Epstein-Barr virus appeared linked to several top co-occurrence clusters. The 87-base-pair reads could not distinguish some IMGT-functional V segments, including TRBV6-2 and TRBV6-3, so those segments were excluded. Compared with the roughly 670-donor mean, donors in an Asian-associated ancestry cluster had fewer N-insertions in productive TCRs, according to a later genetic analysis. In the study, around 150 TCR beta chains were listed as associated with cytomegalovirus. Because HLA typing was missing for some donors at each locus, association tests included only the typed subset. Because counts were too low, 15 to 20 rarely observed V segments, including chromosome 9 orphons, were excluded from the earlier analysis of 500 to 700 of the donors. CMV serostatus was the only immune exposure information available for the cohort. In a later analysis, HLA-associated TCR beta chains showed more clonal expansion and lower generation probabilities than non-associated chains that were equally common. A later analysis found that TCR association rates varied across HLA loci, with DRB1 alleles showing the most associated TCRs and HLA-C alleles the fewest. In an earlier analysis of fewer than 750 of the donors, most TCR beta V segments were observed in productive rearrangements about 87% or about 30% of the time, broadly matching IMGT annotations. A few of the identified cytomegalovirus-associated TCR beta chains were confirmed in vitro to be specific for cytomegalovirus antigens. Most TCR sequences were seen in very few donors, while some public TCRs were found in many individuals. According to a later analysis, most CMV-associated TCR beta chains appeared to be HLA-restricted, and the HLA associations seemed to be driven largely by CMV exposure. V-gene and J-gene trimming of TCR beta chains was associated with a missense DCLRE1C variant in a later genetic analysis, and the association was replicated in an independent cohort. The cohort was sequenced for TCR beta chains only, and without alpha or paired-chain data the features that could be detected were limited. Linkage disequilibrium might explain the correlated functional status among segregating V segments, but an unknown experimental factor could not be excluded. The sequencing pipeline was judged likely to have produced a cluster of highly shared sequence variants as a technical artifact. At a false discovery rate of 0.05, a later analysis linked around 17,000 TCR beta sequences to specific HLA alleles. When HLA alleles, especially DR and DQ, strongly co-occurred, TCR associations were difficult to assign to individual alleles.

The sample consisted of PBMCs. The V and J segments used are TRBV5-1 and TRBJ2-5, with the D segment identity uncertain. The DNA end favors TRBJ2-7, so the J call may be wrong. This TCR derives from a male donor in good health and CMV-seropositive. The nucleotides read TGCGCCAGCACCTCGGCCCCCTCCAACTACGAGCAGTACTTC. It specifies CASTSAPSNYEQYF.